This TCR beta chain appears in the sequencing data of a study of blood T cell repertoires in COVID-19. The overall study: Italy, Spain and the United States were the sources of the convalescent and acute COVID-19 samples. T cells, B-cell-depleted T cells, or PBMCs supplied cDNA or gDNA.

Trimming removed 2 bases from V and 2 bases from J; junction bases left unmatched: 2. This CDR3 comprises 16 residues. Germline CDR1 SGHTA, CDR2 FQGTGA. Authors' processing steps: Amplification of reference gene primers was used by the study to estimate nucleated cell counts. Assay: immunoSEQ multiplex PCR; the TCRdb copy retains only in-frame clones and omits some. V and J calls and clone size follow that table, whereas D and trimming were derived from the DNA. The sample lists under 300,000 clones, approximately 80% seen once, with roughly 3.4% in the top ten. This receptor was taken from a young woman with acute or convalescent COVID-19. The sequenced material came from peripheral blood. This rearrangement joins TRBV7-3 to TRBJ2-3, with 12 bases that match TRBD2. Written as DNA, the CDR3 is TGTGCCAGCAGCTTAGGGACTAGCGGGCTCACAGATACGCAGTATTTT. Protein product: CASSLGTSGLTDTQYF.